This T cell receptor (beta chain) is drawn from a study of blood T cell repertoires in COVID-19. Study information: From T cells, B-cell-depleted T cells, or PBMCs came the material, which was cDNA or gDNA.

In the authors' workflow: Nucleated cell counts were estimated from reference gene primer amplification. Libraries were prepared by immunoSEQ multiplex PCR; TCRdb keeps only in-frame clonotypes and omits some of them. The D gene and trimming were derived from the DNA, and the V and J assignments and clone size from that table. The sample lists roughly 60,000 clones; 88% were seen once. The germline V gene has CDR1 GTSNPN and CDR2 SVGIG (reference sequence). Trimming removed 3 bases from V and 5 bases from J, with 16 bases in between. The CDR3 is made up of 15 amino acids. This clone showed up just a few times.

V usage is TRBV30 and J usage is TRBJ2-2, with D perhaps matching TRBD2 (5 bases). The clonotype originates from a man aged 45-60 years with active COVID-19. The sample comprised peripheral blood. CDR3 region: CAWRTPRRGTGELFF. CDR3 sequence (DNA): TGTGCCTGGAGGACGCCTCGACGGGGTACCGGGGAGCTGTTTTTT.